This entry lists 32 T cell receptor beta chains sequenced from one sample in a study of brain T cells in children with intractable seizures. TCRdb's table, derived via immunoSEQ multiplex PCR, lists solely in-frame clones and lacks some. The sample yields tens of thousands of clones, around 94% seen once. This sample comprised peripheral blood, obtained at surgery. The receptors were gathered from a boy aged 10-17 years with focal cortical dysplasia and intractable seizures.

The chain is built from TRBV5-8 and TRBJ2-7; TRBD1 is a possible D gene (6 bases). Between the trimmed V and J ends, which lost 0 bases and 0 bases, there was a span of 13 bases. Germline CDR1 SGHTS, CDR2 YDEGEE. The CDR3 is made up of 16 amino acids. The CDR3 loop reads CASSLGFWTASYEQYV. DNA for the CDR3: TGTGCCAGCAGCTTGGGATTCTGGACAGCCTCCTACGAGCAGTACGTC.

The CDR3 region is CASSMVTSGRDEQFF. Here the CDR3 DNA reads TGTGCCAGTAGTATGGTTACTAGCGGGAGGGATGAGCAGTTCTTC. The gene calls are TRBV19 and TRBJ2-1, with 13 bases aligning to TRBD2. Trimming at V came to 3 bases and at J to 8 bases, leaving 4 bases not matched to a gene. Germline lookup yields CDR1 LNHDA and CDR2 SQIVND (reference sequence). This CDR3 region has 15 residues.

Here the CDR3 DNA reads TGTGCCAGCACCATACTAGCGGGGGGCCGTCGCACAGATACGCAGTATTTT. Translated: CASTILAGGRRTDTQYF. The chain combines TRBV27 with TRBJ2-3; 12 bases fit TRBD2. Germline assignment: CDR1 MNHEY and CDR2 SMNVEV (reference sequence). V shed 7 bases and J 1 base; nucleotides not matched to a gene: 9. The CDR3 covers 17 residues.

The genes are TRBV5-4 and TRBJ1-4, with D possibly being TRBD1 (5 bases). The CDR3 runs 17 residues. Trimming removed 4 bases from V and 0 bases from J, with 16 bases in between. CDR1 SGHNT and CDR2 YYREEE come from the germline V gene (reference sequence). The CDR3 protein is CASSSNGAGATNEKLFF. The CDR3 DNA reads as TGTGCCAGCAGCAGCAACGGGGCCGGTGCAACTAATGAAAAACTGTTTTTT.

The V gene is TRBV6-1, the J gene TRBJ1-4; 10 positions match TRBD1. The ends lost 3 bases at V and 3 bases at J; junction bases unmatched: 10. The CDR3 has 18 amino acids. Germline V gene sequence: CDR1 MNHNS, CDR2 SASEGT. CDR3 sequence (DNA): TGTGCCAGCAGTGACCATCGGGACAGGGGAAGGGCTAATGAAAAACTGTTTTTT. Translation gives CASSDHRDRGRANEKLFF.

V and J are TRBV7-3 and TRBJ2-2; 14 bases are a match to TRBD2. Germline V gene data show CDR1 as SGHTA and CDR2 as FQGTGA. This CDR3 has 18 amino acids. Trimming took 4 bases from V and 5 from J; bases not matched to a gene: 9. The CDR3 region is CASSSPGLAGVRTGELFF. CDR3 bases: TGTGCCAGCAGCTCACCGGGACTAGCGGGAGTTCGGACCGGGGAGCTGTTTTTT.

V and J are TRBV7-2 and TRBJ2-4; D is possibly TRBD1 or TRBD2 (6 bases each). Germline V CDR1 and CDR2: SGHTA, FQGNSA. This CDR3 is built from 14 residues. V was pared by 5 bases and J by 7 bases, with 15 bases between. CDR3 in DNA: TGTGCCAGCAGCCCCTCGGGGGCGCGGAACATTCAGTACTTC. This encodes CASSPSGARNIQYF.

In nucleotides, the CDR3 is TGCGCCAGCAGCCAAGGACAGGGGAATTACGAGCAGTACTTC. Protein: CASSQGQGNYEQYF. The chain uses TRBV4-1 and TRBJ2-7; TRBD1 matches 8 bases. Germline CDR1 and CDR2: MGHRA and YSYEKL. With V trimmed by 1 base and J by 4 bases, 3 bases remained unmatched. CDR3 size: 14 residues.

The genes are TRBV3-1 (or the pseudogene TRBV3-2) and TRBJ2-7; the D gene is possibly TRBD2 (5 bases). V was cut by 4 bases and J by 2 bases, with 18 bases left in between. Germline CDR1 LGHDT, CDR2 YNNKEL (reference sequence). This CDR3 spans 16 amino acids. In nucleotides, the CDR3 is TGTGCCAGCAGCCTTAGGTCCGGACTCTTTGCCTACGAGCAGTACTTC. Residues: CASSLRSGLFAYEQYF.

This CDR3 is CASSLPPAQGNYGYTF. The CDR3 DNA is TGTGCCAGCAGCCTACCTCCCGCTCAGGGGAACTATGGCTACACCTTC. The V gene is TRBV28, the J gene TRBJ1-2; D might be TRBD1 (6 bases). V lost 6 bases and J lost 2, with 19 bases in between. CDR3 size: 16 residues. Germline V gene lookup returns CDR1 MDHEN and CDR2 SYDVKM.

The chain links TRBV7-8 to TRBJ2-1; D might be TRBD1 (6 bases). Germline CDR1 SGHVS, CDR2 FQNEAQ. The V end was cut by 0 bases, the J end by 6 bases, with 6 bases between. The CDR3 has 13 amino acids. The CDR3 bases are TGTGCCAGCAGCTTAGCAGGGGGCAATGAGCAGTTCTTC. Its protein product is CASSLAGGNEQFF.

This rearrangement joins TRBV7-9 to TRBJ1-2; D gene unclear. CDR1 SEHNR and CDR2 FQNEAQ come from the germline V gene (reference sequence). This CDR3 is built from 17 residues. V gave up 5 bases and J gave up 2 bases, with 21 bases separating them. CDR3: CASSPKPVAERNYGYTF. As DNA, the CDR3 is TGTGCCAGCAGCCCGAAACCGGTCGCAGAGCGCAACTATGGCTACACCTTC.

This clone was observed a single time. The J gene is TRBJ2-5, the V gene TRBV12-3 or TRBV12-4, with D maybe TRBD1 (6 bases). There are 12 residues in the CDR3. V shed 8 bases and J shed 3 bases, with 10 bases lying between them. The chain's CDR3 is CASQGTEETQYF. The DNA for the CDR3 is TGTGCCAGCCAGGGGACGGAAGAGACCCAGTACTTC.

The chain couples TRBV5-1 to TRBJ2-3; no definite D call. V was clipped by 6 bases and J by 2 bases, with 10 bases between them. The length of the CDR3 is 13 residues. Germline CDR1 and CDR2: SGHRS and YFSETQ. The CDR3 spells CASMNSFTDTQYF. The CDR3 DNA reads as TGCGCCAGCATGAACAGCTTCACAGATACGCAGTATTTT.

The chain recombines TRBV6-1 with TRBJ1-1; D gene unclear. Trimming cost V 11 bases and J 1 base, with 11 bases left between them. This CDR3 comprises 12 residues. Germline V gene sequence: CDR1 MNHNS, CDR2 SASEGT. The CDR3 DNA is TGTGCCTCAGCGGCTGAGAACACTGAAGCTTTCTTT. Its translation is CASAAENTEAFF.

This clone was observed a single time. The chain employs TRBV28 and TRBJ2-3, with D uncertain. Germline CDR1 is MDHEN and CDR2 is SYDVKM. Deletions cut 2 bases from V and 6 bases from J, with 0 bases between. The CDR3 covers 10 residues. The CDR3 sequence is CASSLDTQYF. CDR3 sequence (DNA): TGTGCCAGCAGTTTAGATACGCAGTATTTT.

This clone was seen only once. V usage is TRBV12-3 or TRBV12-4 and J usage is TRBJ2-5; 12 bases align to TRBD2. The V and J ends lost 8 bases and 2 bases, in that order; junction bases with no gene match: 0. There are 13 residues in the CDR3. In DNA form, the CDR3 reads TGTGCCAGCCTAGCGGGGGGGCAAGAGACCCAGTACTTC. As protein: CASLAGGQETQYF.

The rearrangement uses TRBV5-1 and TRBJ2-7; 7 bases are shared with TRBD2. V was clipped by 0 bases and J by 0 bases; unmatched bases: 3. The CDR3 contains 15 residues. Germline CDR1 is SGHRS and CDR2 is YFSETQ. The CDR3: CASSLGGGSSYEQYF. CDR3 nucleotides: TGCGCCAGCAGCTTGGGGGGCGGGAGCTCCTACGAGCAGTACTTC.

The chain links TRBV21-1 to TRBJ2-7. TRBV21-1 is labeled a pseudogene. The CDR3 length is 15 residues. The CDR3 protein is CASSKEASSSYEQYF. CDR3 nucleotide sequence: TGTGCCAGCAGCAAAGAGGCAAGCAGCTCCTACGAGCAGTACTTC.

The chain joins TRBV21-1 to TRBJ1-2. TRBV21-1 is classified as a pseudogene. This CDR3 is built from 9 residues. CDR3 residues: CASSKGEIF. CDR3 DNA: TGTGCCAGCAGCAAGGGGGAGATCTTC.

In this sample, this clone turned up once. The V gene is TRBV28, the J gene TRBJ2-7; D call uncertain. V was shortened by 1 base and J by 4 bases, with 8 bases between the two germline ends. Germline V lookup: CDR1 MDHEN, CDR2 SYDVKM. This CDR3 is 13 amino acids long. The CDR3 is CASSLLVGYEQYF. The CDR3 coding sequence is TGTGCCAGCAGTTTATTAGTCGGGTACGAGCAGTACTTC. Using reference TRBV28 and TRBJ2-7 for the parts outside the CDR3, the full variable domain is DVKVTQSSRYLVKRTGEKVFLECVQDMDHENMFWYRQDPGLGLRLIYFSYDVKMKEKGDIPEGYSVSREKKERFSLILESASTNQTSMYLCASSLLVGYEQYFGPGTRLTVT.

There are a few counts of this clone. V gene TRBV5-1 combines with J gene TRBJ1-2; 10 bases map to TRBD1. The CDR3 contains 14 residues. The J segment lost 5 bases and the V segment lost 0 bases, leaving 1 base of the junction unmatched. The germline CDR1 and CDR2 sequences are SGHRS and YFSETQ. The CDR3 nucleotides are TGCGCCAGCAGCTTGGGGGACAGGGGATATGGCTACACCTTC. This translates into CASSLGDRGYGYTF.

The V call is TRBV6-1, the J call TRBJ2-1; D remains ambiguous. The CDR3 sequence is 14 residues long. V was trimmed by 2 bases and J by 3 bases, leaving 8 bases between them. Germline CDR1 reads MNHNS; CDR2 reads SASEGT. In nucleotides, the CDR3 is TGTGCCAGCAGTGAACCCGGAAACTACAATGAGCAGTTCTTC. Translating it yields CASSEPGNYNEQFF.

Only one count was recorded for this clone. This chain uses TRBV7-3 with TRBJ2-1; 7 positions agree with TRBD2. V trimming: 6 bases; J trimming: 10 bases; junction bases outside the gene matches: 9. Looked up from germline, CDR1 is SGHTA and CDR2 is FQGTGA. This CDR3 has 13 residues. Here the CDR3 DNA reads TGTGCCAGCAGTGGGAGGGGACGGACAGAGCAGTTCTTC. It translates to CASSGRGRTEQFF.

The chain carries TRBV5-1 and TRBJ2-3, with no clear D. Germline lookup yields CDR1 SGHRS and CDR2 YFSETQ. The V and J ends lost 0 bases and 4 bases respectively, with 6 bases between them. This CDR3 spans 13 amino acids. The CDR3 protein is CASSLGAADTQYF. CDR3 bases: TGCGCCAGCAGCTTGGGTGCTGCAGATACGCAGTATTTT.

This clone appeared a single time. V gene TRBV5-6 combines with J gene TRBJ2-7; 8 nucleotides match TRBD1. Trimming took 0 bases from V and 1 from J; bases not matched to a gene: 12. Germline V gene lookup returns CDR1 SGHDT and CDR2 YYEEEE. This CDR3 spans 18 amino acids. CDR3 sequence: CASSLAASGGALSYEQYV. The DNA of the CDR3 is TGTGCCAGCAGCTTGGCCGCGTCAGGGGGCGCTCTATCCTACGAGCAGTACGTC.

The V and J genes are TRBV7-7 and TRBJ2-7; D is uncertain. The CDR3 covers 15 residues. Trimming left V 6 bases short and J 4 bases short, with 19 bases between. In germline, CDR1 is SSHAT, CDR2 FNYEAQ (reference sequence). In DNA, the CDR3 is TGTGCCAGCAGGCCGAACTCAGGTCTATTTTACGAGCAGTACGTC. Amino acid sequence: CASRPNSGLFYEQYV.

The CDR3 is CASSLSFAGAYEQYF. As DNA, the CDR3 is TGTGCCAGCAGTTTATCTTTCGCGGGGGCCTACGAGCAGTACTTC. V and J are TRBV27 and TRBJ2-7, with 7 positions matching TRBD2. Germline V CDR1 and CDR2: MNHEY, SMNVEV (reference sequence). This CDR3 spans 15 amino acids. The ends lost 0 bases at V and 2 bases at J; junction bases unmatched: 4.

The chain recombines TRBV4-1 with TRBJ2-2, with D perhaps assigned TRBD1 or TRBD2 (6 bases each). V lost 0 bases, J lost 7 bases, and 15 bases lay in between. From germline, CDR1 is MGHRA and CDR2 YSYEKL. The CDR3 is made up of 16 amino acids. The CDR3 DNA sequence: TGCGCCAGCAGCCAAGATCTGCTAGAGGGGGGCGGGGAGCTGTTTTTT. Encoded protein: CASSQDLLEGGGELFF.

V usage is TRBV28 and J usage is TRBJ2-1, with a tentative D call TRBD1 (6 bases). The CDR3 has 15 residues. Germline V gene data show CDR1 as MDHEN and CDR2 as SYDVKM. V was clipped by 3 bases and J by 6 bases, with 15 bases between them. The CDR3 DNA reads TGTGCCAGCAGTTTTATTGGGGGCCCAGGCAATGAGCAGTTCTTC. Translated: CASSFIGGPGNEQFF.

This clone was observed once. The CDR3 spells CASSLGLGGGFGDTQYF. For the CDR3, the DNA is TGTGCCAGCAGTTTAGGGTTGGGAGGGGGGTTTGGAGATACGCAGTATTTT. The genes are TRBV27 and TRBJ2-3; maybe TRBD2 (7 bases). CDR3 size: 17 residues. V was shortened by 2 bases and J by 5 bases, with 20 bases between the two germline ends. From germline, CDR1 is MNHEY and CDR2 SMNVEV (reference sequence).

The rearrangement links TRBV28 to TRBJ2-7; D gene uncertain. V lost 9 bases, J lost 1 base, and 7 bases lay in between. The CDR3 spans 11 residues. Germline V gives CDR1 MDHEN, CDR2 SYDVKM. The CDR3 coding sequence is TGTGCCAGTAGTACTTCCTACGAGCAGTACTTC. Translation gives CASSTSYEQYF.